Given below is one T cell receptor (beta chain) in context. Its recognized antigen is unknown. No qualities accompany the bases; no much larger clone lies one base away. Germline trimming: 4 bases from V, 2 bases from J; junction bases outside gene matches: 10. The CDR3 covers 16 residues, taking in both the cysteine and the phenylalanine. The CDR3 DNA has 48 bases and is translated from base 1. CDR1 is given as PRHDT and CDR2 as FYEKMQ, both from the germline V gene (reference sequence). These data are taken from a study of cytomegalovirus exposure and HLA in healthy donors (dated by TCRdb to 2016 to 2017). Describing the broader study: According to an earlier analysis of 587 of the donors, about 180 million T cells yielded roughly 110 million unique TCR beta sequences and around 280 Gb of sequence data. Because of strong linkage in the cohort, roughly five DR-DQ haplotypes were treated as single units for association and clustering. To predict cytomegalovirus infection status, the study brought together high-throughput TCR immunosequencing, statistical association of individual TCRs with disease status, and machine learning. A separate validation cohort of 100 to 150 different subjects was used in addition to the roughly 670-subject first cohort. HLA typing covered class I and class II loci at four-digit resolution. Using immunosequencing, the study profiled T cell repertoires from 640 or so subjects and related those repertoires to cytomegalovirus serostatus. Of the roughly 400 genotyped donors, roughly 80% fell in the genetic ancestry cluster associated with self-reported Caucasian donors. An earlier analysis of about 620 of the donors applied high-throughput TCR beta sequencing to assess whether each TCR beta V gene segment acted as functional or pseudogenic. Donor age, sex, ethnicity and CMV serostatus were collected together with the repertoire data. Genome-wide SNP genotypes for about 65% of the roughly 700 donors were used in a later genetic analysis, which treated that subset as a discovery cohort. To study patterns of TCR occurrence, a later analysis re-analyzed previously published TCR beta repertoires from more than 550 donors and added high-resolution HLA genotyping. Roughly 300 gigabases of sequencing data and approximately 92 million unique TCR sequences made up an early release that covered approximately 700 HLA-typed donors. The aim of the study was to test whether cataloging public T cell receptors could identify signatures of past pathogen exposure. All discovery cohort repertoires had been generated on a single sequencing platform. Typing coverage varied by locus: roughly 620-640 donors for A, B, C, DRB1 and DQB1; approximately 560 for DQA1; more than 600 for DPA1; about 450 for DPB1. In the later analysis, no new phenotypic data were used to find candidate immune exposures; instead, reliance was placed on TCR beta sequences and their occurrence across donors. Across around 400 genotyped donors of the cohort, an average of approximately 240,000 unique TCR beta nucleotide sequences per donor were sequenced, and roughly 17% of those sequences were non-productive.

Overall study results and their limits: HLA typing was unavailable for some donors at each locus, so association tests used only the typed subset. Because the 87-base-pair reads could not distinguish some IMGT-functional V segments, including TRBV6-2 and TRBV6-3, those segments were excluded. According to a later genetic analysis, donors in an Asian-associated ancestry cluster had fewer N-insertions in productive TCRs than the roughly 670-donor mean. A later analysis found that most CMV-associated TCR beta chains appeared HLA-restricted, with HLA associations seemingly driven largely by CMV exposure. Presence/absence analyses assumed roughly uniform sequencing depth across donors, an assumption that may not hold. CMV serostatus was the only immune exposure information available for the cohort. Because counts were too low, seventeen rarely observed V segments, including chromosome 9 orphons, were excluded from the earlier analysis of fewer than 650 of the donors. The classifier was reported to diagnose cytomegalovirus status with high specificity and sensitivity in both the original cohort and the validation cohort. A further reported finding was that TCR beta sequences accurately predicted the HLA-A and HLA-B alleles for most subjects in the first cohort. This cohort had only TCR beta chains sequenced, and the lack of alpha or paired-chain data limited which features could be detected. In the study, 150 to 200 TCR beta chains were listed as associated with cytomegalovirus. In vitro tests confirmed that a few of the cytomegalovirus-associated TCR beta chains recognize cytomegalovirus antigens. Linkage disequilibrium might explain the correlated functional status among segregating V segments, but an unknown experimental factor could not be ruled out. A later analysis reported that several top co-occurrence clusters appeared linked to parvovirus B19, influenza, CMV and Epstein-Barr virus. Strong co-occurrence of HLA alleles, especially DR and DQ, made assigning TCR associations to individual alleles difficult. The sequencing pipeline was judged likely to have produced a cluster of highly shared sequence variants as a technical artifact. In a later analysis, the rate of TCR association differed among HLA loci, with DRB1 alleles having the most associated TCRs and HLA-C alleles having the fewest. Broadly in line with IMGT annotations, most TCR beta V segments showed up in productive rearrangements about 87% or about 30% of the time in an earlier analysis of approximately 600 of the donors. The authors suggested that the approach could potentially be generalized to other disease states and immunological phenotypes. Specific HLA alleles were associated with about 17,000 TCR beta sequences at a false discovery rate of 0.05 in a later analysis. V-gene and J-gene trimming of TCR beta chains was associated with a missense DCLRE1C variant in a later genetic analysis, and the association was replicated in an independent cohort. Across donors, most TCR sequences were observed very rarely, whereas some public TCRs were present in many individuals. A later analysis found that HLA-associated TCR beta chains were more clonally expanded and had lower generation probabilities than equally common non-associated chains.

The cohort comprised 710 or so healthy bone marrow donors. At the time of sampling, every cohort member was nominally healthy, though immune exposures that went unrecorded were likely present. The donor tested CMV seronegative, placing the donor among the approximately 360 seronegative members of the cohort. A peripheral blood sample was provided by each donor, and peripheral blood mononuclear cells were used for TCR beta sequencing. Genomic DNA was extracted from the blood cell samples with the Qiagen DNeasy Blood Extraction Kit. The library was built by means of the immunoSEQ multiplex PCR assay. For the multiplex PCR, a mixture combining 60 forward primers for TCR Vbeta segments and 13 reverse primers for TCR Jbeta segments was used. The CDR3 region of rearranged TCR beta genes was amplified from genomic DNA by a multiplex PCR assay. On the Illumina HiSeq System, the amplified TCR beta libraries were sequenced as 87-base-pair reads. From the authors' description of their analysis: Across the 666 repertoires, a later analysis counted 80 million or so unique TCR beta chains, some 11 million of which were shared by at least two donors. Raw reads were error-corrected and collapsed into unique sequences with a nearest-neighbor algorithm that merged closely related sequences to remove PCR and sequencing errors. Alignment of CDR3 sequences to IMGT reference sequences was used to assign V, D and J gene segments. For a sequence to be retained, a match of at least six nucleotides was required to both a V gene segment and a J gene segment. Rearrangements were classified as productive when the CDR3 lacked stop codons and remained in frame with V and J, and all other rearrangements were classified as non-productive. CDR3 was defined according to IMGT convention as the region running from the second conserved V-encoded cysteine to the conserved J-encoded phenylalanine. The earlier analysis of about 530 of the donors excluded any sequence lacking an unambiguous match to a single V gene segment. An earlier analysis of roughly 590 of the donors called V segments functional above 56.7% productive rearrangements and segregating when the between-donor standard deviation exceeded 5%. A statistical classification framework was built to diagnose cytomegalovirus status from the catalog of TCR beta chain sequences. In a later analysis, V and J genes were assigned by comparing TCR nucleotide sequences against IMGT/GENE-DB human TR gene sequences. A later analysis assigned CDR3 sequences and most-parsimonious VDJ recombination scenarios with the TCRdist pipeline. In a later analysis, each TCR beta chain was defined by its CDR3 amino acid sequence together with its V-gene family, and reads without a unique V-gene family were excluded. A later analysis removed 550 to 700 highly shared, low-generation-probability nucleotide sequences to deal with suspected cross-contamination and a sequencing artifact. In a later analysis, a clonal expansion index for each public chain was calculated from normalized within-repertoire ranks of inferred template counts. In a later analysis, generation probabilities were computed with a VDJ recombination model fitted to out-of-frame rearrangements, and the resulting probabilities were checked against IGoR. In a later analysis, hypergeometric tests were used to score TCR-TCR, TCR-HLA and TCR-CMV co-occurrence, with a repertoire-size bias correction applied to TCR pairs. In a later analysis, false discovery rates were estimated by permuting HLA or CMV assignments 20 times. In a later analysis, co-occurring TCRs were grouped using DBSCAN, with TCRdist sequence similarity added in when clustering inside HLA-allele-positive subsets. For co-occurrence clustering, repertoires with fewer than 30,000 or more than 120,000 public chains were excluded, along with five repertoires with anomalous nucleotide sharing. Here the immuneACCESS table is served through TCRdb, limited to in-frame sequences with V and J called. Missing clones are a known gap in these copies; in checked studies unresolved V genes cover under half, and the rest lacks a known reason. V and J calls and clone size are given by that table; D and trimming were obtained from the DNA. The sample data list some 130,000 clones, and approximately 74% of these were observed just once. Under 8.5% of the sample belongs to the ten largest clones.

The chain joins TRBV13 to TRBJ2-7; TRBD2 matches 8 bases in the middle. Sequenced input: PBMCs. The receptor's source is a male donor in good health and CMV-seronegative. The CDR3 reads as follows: CASSSGAGVPTYEQYF. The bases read TGTGCCAGCAGCTCGGGAGCGGGGGTGCCAACCTACGAGCAGTACTTC.